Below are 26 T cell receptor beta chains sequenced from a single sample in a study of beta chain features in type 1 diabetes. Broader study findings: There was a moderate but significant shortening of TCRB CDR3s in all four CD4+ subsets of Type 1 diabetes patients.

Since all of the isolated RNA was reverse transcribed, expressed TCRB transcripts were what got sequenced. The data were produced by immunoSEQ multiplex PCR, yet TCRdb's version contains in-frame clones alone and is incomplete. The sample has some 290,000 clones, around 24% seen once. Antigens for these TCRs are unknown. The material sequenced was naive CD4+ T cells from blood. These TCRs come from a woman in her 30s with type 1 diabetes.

Here the CDR3 reads CATSRDQGQSYEQYF. DNA for the CDR3: TGTGCCACCAGCAGAGATCAGGGGCAGTCCTACGAGCAGTACTTC. The J gene is TRBJ2-7, the V gene TRBV15; D is possibly TRBD1 (6 bases). The CDR3 sequence is 15 residues long. The germline V gene has CDR1 LNHNV and CDR2 YYDKDF (reference sequence). V dropped 0 bases and J dropped 1 base, with 10 bases sitting between them.

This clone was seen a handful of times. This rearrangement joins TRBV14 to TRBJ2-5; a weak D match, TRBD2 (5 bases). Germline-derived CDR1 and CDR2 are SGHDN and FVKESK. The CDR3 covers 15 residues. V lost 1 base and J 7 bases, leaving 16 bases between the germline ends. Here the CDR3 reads CASSQVLAGSGTQYF. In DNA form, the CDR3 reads TGTGCCAGCAGCCAAGTGTTGGCGGGTTCGGGGACCCAGTACTTC.

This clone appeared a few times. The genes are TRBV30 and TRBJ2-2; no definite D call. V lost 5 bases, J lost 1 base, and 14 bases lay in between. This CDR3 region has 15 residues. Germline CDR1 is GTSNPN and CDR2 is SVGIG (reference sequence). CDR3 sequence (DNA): TGTGCCTGGTCCTCTGGCGGCGGGAACACCGGGGAGCTGTTTTTT. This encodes CAWSSGGGNTGELFF.

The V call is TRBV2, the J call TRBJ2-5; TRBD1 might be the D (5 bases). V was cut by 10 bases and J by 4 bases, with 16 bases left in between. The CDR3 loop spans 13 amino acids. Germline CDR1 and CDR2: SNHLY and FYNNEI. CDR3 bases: TGTGCCACCCAGGTCGAGACAGTAGAGACCCAGTACTTC. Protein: CATQVETVETQYF.

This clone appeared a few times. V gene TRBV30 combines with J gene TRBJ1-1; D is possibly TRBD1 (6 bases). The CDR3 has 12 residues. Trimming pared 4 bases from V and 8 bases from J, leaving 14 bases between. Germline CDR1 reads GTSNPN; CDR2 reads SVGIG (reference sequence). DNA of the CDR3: TGTGCCTGGACCACGACAGGCGGAGAAGCTTTCTTT. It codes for CAWTTTGGEAFF.

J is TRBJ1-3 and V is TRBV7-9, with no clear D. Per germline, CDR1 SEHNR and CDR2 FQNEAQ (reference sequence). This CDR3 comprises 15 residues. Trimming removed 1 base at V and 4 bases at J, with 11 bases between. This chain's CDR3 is CASSLVIGLGNTIYF. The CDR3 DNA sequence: TGTGCCAGCAGCTTAGTGATCGGACTGGGAAACACCATATATTTT.

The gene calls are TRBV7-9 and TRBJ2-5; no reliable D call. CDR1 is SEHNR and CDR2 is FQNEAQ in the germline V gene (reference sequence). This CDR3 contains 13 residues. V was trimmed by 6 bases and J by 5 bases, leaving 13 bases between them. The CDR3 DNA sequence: TGTGCCAGCAGTCGAAGGAGTGGGGAGACCCAGTACTTC. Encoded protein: CASSRRSGETQYF.

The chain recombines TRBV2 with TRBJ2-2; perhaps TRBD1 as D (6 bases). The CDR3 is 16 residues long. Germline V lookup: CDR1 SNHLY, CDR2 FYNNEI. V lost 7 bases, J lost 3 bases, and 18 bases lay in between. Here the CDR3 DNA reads TGTGCCAGCAACACACAGGGAACTCCCTACACCGGGGAGCTGTTTTTT. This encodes CASNTQGTPYTGELFF.

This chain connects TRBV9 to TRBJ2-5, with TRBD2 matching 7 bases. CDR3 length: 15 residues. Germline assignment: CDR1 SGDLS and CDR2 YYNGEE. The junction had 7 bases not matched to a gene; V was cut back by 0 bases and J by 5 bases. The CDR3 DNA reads TGTGCCAGCAGCGTAGCTCCTAGCGGAGGGGAGACCCAGTACTTC. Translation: CASSVAPSGGETQYF.

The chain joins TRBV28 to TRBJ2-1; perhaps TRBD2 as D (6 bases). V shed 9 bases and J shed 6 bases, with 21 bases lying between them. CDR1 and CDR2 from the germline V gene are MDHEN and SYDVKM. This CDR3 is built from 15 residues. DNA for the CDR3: TGTGCCAGTCCACCGCGGCGGGGCGTTGCCAATGAGCAGTTCTTC. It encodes CASPPRRGVANEQFF.

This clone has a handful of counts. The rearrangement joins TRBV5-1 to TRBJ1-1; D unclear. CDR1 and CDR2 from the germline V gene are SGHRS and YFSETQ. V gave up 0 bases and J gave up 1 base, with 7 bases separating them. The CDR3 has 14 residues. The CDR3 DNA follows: TGCGCCAGCAGCTTGGGGGCCGAGAACACTGAAGCTTTCTTT. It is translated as CASSLGAENTEAFF.

The CDR3 spells CASSLTLGLYEQYF. The CDR3, as DNA: TGCGCCAGCAGCTTGACTCTGGGACTCTACGAGCAGTACTTC. The J gene is TRBJ2-7, the V gene TRBV5-1; D possibly corresponds to TRBD2 (6 bases). CDR3 length: 14 residues. The germline V and J ends were trimmed by 1 base and 3 bases, with 11 bases remaining between them. The germline V gene encodes CDR1 SGHRS and CDR2 YFSETQ.

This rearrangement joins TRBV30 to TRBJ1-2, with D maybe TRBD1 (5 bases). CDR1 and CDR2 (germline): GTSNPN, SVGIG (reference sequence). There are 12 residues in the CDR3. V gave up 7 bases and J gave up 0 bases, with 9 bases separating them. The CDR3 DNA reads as TGTGCCTTGGACATGGCTAACTATGGCTACACCTTC. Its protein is CALDMANYGYTF.

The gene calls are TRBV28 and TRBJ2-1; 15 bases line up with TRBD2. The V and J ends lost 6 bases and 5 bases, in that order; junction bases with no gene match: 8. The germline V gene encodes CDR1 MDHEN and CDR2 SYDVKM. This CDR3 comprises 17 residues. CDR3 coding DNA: TGTGCCAGCAGCCCCGGGACTAGCGGGAGGCGAGACAATGAGCAGTTCTTC. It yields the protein CASSPGTSGRRDNEQFF.

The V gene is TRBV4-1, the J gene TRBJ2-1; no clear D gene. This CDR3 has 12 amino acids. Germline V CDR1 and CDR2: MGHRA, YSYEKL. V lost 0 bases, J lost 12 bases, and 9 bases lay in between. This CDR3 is CASSQDDARQFF. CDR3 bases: TGCGCCAGCAGCCAAGATGATGCTAGGCAGTTCTTC.

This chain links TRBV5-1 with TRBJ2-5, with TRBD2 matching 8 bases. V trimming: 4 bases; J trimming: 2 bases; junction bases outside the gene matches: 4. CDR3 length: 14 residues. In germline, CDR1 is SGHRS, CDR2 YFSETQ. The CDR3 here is CASSLLAVQETQYF. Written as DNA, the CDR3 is TGCGCCAGCAGCCTACTAGCGGTTCAAGAGACCCAGTACTTC.

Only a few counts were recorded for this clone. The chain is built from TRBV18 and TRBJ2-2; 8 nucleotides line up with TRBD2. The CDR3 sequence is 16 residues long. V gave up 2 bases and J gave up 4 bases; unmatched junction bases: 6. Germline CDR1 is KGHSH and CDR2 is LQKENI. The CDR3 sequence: CASSPFREGSTGELFF. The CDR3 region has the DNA TGTGCCAGCTCACCATTCCGGGAGGGGAGCACCGGGGAGCTGTTTTTT.

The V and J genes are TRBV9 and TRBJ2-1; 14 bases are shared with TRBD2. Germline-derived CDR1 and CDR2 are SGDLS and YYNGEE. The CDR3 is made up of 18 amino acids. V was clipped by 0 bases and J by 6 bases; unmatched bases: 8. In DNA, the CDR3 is TGTGCCAGCAGCGTAGCCGGGACTAGCGGGAGCGGGGGCAATGAGCAGTTCTTC. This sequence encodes CASSVAGTSGSGGNEQFF.

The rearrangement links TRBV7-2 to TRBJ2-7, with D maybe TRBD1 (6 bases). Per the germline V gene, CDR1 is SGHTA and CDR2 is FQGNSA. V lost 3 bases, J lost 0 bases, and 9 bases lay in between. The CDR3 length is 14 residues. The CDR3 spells CASSFGTFSYEQYF. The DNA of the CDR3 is TGTGCCAGCAGCTTCGGGACATTCTCCTACGAGCAGTACTTC. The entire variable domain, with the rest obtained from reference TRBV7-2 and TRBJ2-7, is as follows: GAGVSQSPSNKVTEKGKDVELRCDPISGHTALYWYRQSLGQGLEFLIYFQGNSAPDKSGLPSDRFSAERTGGSVSTLTIQRTQQEDSAVYLCASSFGTFSYEQYFGPGTRLTVT.

DNA of the CDR3: TGTGCCAGCAGTTCAGGACAGGGGACCTCCTACGAGCAGTACTTC. Translation: CASSSGQGTSYEQYF. The chain uses TRBV6-1 and TRBJ2-7, with 9 bases aligning to TRBD1. The CDR3 loop spans 15 amino acids. With 5 bases clipped from V and 0 bases from J, the junction kept 5 bases outside the gene matches. Germline V gene lookup returns CDR1 MNHNS and CDR2 SASEGT.

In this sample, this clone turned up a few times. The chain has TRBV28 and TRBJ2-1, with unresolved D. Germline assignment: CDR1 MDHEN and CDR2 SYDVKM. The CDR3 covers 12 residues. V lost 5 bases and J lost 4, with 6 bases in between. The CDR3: CASSPRYNEQFF. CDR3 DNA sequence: TGTGCCAGCAGTCCCCGGTACAATGAGCAGTTCTTC. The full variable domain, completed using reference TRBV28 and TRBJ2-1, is DVKVTQSSRYLVKRTGEKVFLECVQDMDHENMFWYRQDPGLGLRLIYFSYDVKMKEKGDIPEGYSVSREKKERFSLILESASTNQTSMYLCASSPRYNEQFFGPGTRLTVL.

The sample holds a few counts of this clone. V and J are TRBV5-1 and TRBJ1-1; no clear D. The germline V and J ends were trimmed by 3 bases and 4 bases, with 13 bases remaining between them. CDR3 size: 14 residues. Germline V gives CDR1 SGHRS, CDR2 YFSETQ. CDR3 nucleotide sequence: TGCGCCAGCAGCTCTTACCTATCGGGCACTGAAGCTTTCTTT. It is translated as CASSSYLSGTEAFF.

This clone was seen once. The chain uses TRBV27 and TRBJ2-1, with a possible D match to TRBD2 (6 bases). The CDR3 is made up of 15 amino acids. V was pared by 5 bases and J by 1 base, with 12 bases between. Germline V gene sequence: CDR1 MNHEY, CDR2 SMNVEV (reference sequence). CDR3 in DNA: TGTGCCAGCAGTCCCTTAGCGGCGTCCTACAATGAGCAGTTCTTC. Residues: CASSPLAASYNEQFF.

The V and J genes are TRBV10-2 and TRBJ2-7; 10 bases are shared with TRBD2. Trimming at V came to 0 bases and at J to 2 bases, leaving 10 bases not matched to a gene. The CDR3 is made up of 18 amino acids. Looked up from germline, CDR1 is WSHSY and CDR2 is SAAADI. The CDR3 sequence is CASSESSSGRAHTYEQYF. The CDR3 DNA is TGCGCCAGCAGTGAGTCCTCTAGCGGGAGAGCCCACACCTACGAGCAGTACTTC.

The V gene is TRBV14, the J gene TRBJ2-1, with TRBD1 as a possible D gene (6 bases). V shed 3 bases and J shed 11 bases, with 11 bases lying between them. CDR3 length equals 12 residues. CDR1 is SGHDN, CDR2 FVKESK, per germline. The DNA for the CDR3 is TGTGCCAGCAGCCAGTGGGACACCAAGCAGTTCTTC. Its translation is CASSQWDTKQFF.

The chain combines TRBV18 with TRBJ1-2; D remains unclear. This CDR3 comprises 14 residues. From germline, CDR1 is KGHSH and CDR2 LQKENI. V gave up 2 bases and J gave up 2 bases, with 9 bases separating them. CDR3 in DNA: TGTGCCAGCTCACCATCGGCAGCGAACTATGGCTACACCTTC. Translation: CASSPSAANYGYTF.